The clone carrying this T cell receptor (beta chain) was counted only a few times. Its antigen is unidentified. This sample stems from a study of T cell responses to AZD1222 COVID-19 vaccine. This table comes from immunoSEQ multiplex PCR, and its TCRdb copy is limited to in-frame clones, with some not included. Of approximately 70,000 clones in the sample, roughly four fifths were seen once. The study's findings and limits: Sampling that yielded the repertoires occurred only after the peak T cell response.

CDR1 is SGHTA and CDR2 is FQGTGA in the germline V gene. V lost 1 base, J lost 1 base, and 4 bases stayed unmatched. The CDR3 runs to 18 residues. The chain has TRBV7-3 and TRBJ2-2, with 12 bases that match TRBD2. The clonotype comes from an adult in good health. This specimen was peripheral blood, taken on day 0 of AZD1222 vaccination. The CDR3 spells CASSLNPGLAGNTGELFF. The CDR3 DNA reads TGTGCCAGCAGCTTAAATCCGGGACTAGCGGGGAACACCGGGGAGCTGTTTTTT.